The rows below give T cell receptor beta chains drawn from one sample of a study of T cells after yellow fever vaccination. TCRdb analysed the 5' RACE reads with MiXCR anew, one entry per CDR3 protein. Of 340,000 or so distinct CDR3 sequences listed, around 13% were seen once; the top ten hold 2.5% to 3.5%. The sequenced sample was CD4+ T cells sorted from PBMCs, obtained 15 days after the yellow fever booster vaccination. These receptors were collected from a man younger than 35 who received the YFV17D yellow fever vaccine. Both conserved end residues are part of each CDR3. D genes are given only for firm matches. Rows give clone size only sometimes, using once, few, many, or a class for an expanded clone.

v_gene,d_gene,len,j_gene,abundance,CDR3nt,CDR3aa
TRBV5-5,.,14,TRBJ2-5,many,TGTGCCAGCAGCTTTAGAGGTCCAGGGGAGACCCAGTACTTC,CASSFRGPGETQYF
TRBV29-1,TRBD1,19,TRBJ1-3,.,TGCAGCGTTGATTTCACTTACGGACAGGGGGATGTCTCTGGAAACACCATATATTTT,CSVDFTYGQGDVSGNTIYF
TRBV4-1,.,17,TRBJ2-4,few,TGCGCCAGCAGCCAAGATGGTCTGATGTTGGCCAAAAACATTCAGTACTTC,CASSQDGLMLAKNIQYF
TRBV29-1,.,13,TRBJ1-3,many,TGCAGCGTTGCCAGGATCTCTGGAAACACCATATATTTT,CSVARISGNTIYF
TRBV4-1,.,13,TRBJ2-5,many,TGCGCCAGCAGCGTTATCGAGCAAGAGACCCAGTACTTC,CASSVIEQETQYF
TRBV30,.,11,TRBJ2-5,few,TGTGCCTGGAGTCTTCGAGAGACCCAGTACTTC,CAWSLRETQYF
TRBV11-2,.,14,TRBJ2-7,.,TGTGCCAGCAGCTTAGAACGAGGACCCTACGAGCAGTACTTC,CASSLERGPYEQYF
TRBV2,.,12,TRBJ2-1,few,TGTGCCAGTGGGGCGGTCTACCGAGAGCAGTTCTTC,CASGAVYREQFF
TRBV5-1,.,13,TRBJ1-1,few,TGCGCCAGCGGTTCGACGGGGAACACTGAAGCTTTCTTT,CASGSTGNTEAFF
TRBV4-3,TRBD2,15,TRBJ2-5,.,TGCGCCACCTCCGCGGTTCGCGGGGGGCAAGAGACCCAGTACTTC,CATSAVRGGQETQYF
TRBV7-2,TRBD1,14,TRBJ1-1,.,TGTGCCAGCAGCCGGACAGGGGGTTGGACTGAAGCTTTCTTT,CASSRTGGWTEAFF
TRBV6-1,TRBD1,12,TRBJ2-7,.,TGTGCCAGCAGGACAGGGTCTTACGAGCAGTACTTC,CASRTGSYEQYF
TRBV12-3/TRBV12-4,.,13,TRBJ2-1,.,TGTGCCAGCAGTTTAAGAGCCCACAATGAGCAGTTCTTC,CASSLRAHNEQFF
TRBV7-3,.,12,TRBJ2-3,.,TGTGCCAGCAGCCAGAGGACCGGTACGCAGTATTTT,CASSQRTGTQYF
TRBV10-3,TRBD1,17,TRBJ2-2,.,TGTGCCATCAGTGATCCCTTCCAGGGGGCCTACACCGGGGAGCTGTTTTTT,CAISDPFQGAYTGELFF
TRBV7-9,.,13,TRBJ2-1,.,TGTGCCAGCAGCTTAGAACGGTTCAATGAGCAGTTCTTC,CASSLERFNEQFF
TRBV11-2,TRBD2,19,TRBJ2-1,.,TGTGCCAGCAGCCAAGGACTAGCGGGGCCTCCAGGGTCCTACAATGAGCAGTTCTTC,CASSQGLAGPPGSYNEQFF
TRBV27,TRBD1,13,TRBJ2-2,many,TGTGCCAGCAGTTTACAGGGGGCCGGGGAGCTGTTTTTT,CASSLQGAGELFF
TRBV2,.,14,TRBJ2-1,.,TGTGCCAGCAGTGAACAGACCACTAATTATGAGCAGTTCTTC,CASSEQTTNYEQFF
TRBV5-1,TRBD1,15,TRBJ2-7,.,TGCGCCAGCAGCGCCCAGACAGGGATTACCTACGAGCAGTACTTC,CASSAQTGITYEQYF
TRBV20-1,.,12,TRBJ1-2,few,TGCAGTGCTAGGGACACTATCTATGGCTACACCTTC,CSARDTIYGYTF
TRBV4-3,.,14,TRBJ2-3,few,TGCGCCAGCAGCCAAGATCCGAGCACAGATACGCAGTATTTT,CASSQDPSTDTQYF
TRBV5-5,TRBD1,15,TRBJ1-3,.,TGTGCCAGCAGCACCTACAGGGGGAACGGAAACACCATATATTTT,CASSTYRGNGNTIYF
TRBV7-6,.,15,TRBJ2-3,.,TGTGCCAGCAGCCTTAGTGGGATTCGCACAGATACGCAGTATTTT,CASSLSGIRTDTQYF
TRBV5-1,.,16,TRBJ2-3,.,TGCGCCAGCAGCTTGGCTTGGGACTCCCAAGGGGATACGCAGTATTTT,CASSLAWDSQGDTQYF
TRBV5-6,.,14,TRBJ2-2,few,TGTGCCAGCAGCCCCCCCGGGTACACCGGGGAGCTGTTTTTT,CASSPPGYTGELFF
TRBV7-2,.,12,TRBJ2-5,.,TGTGCCAGCAGCTTATTGATGGAGACCCAGTACTTC,CASSLLMETQYF
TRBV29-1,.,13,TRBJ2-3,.,TGCAGCGTTCGGGGCAGGGCTACAGATACGCAGTATTTT,CSVRGRATDTQYF
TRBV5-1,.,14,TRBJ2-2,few,TGCGCCAGCCAAGGGGCGGCGAACACCGGGGAGCTGTTTTTT,CASQGAANTGELFF
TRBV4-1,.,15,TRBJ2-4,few,TGCGCCAGCAGCCAAGAGTTCCAAGCCAAAAACATTCAGTACTTC,CASSQEFQAKNIQYF
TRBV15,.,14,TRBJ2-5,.,TGTGCCACCAGCAGAGATCGGGTGCAAGAGACCCAGTACTTC,CATSRDRVQETQYF
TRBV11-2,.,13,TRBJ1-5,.,TGTGCCAGCAGCTCCCATCCAAATCAGCCCCAGCATTTT,CASSSHPNQPQHF
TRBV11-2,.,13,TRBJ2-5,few,TGTGCCAGCAGCGTAGGGGGGAGGTCCATGGAAAACTTC,CASSVGGRSMENF
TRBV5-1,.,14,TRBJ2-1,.,TGCGCCAGCAGCTTGGAAGTAAGAGGGGATGAGCAGTTCTTC,CASSLEVRGDEQFF
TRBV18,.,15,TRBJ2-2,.,TGTGCCAGCTCACCAAGGATGCTCGACACCGGGGAGCTGTTTTTT,CASSPRMLDTGELFF
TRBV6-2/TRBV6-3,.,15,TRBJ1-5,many,TGTGCCAGCAGTTCTTTGACAGGCTCCTATCAGCCCCAGCATTTT,CASSSLTGSYQPQHF
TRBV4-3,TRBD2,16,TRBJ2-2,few,TGCGCCAGCAGCCAAGAGCCGCGGGGGGGCAACGGGGAGCTGTTTTTT,CASSQEPRGGNGELFF
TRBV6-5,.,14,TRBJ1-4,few,TGTGCCAGCAGTAGGACCCATACTAATGAAAAACTGTTTTTT,CASSRTHTNEKLFF
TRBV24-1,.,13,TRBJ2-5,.,TGTGCCACCAGTGACCCTGACGTAGAGACCCAGTACTTC,CATSDPDVETQYF
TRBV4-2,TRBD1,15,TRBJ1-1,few,TGTGCCAGCAGCCCCCGGGACAGCCGGAACACTGAAGCTTTCTTT,CASSPRDSRNTEAFF
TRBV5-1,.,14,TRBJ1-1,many,TGCGCCAGCAGCCCGGGGACGGCGAACACTGAAGCTTTCTTT,CASSPGTANTEAFF
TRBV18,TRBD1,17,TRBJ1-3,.,TGTGCCAGCTCACCTTTTGAGGGGGCCACCTCTGGAAACACCATATATTTT,CASSPFEGATSGNTIYF
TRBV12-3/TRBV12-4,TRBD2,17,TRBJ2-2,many,TGTGCCAGCAGTTTGACTAGCGGGGGGCCGGGCACCGGGGAGCTGTTTTTT,CASSLTSGGPGTGELFF
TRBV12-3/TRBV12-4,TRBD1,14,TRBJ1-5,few,TGTGCCAGCAGTCCGGGACAGGGGGAGGGATCCCAGCATTTT,CASSPGQGEGSQHF
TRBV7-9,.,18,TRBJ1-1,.,TGTGCCAGCAGGTATTCATGGCGGGATAAAAGGAATCGGGCTGAAGCTTTCTTT,CASRYSWRDKRNRAEAFF
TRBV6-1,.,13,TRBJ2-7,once,TGTGCCAGCAGTGAGACCATAAACTACGAGCAGTACTTC,CASSETINYEQYF
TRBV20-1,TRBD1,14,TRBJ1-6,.,TGCAGTGCTTTAAGTGGGACAGGGAATTCACCCCTCCACTTT,CSALSGTGNSPLHF